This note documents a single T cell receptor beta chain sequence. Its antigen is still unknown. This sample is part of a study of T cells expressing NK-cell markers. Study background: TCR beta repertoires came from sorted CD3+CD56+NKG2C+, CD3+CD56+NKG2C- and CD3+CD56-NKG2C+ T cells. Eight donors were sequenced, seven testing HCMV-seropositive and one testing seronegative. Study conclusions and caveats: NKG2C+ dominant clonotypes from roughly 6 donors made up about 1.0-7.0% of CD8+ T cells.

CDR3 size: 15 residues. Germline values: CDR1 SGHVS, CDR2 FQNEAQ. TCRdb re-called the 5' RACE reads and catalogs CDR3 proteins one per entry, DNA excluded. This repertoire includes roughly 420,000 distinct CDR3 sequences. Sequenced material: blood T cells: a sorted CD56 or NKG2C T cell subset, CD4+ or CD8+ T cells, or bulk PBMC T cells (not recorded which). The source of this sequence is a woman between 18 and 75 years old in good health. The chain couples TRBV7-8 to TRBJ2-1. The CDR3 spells CASSLGLEFYNEQFF.